Ten or more counts support the clone carrying this TCR beta chain. The target antigen is unknown. The junction shows a germline mismatch at one end, possibly a read error. CDR1 and CDR2 (germline): SSHAT, FNYEAQ (reference sequence). This CDR3 is 15 amino acids long. This sample stems from a study of blood T cells in healthy people across ages. Notes on the study in general: Per-million-T-cell TCR beta diversity fell roughly linearly with age. A strong correlation was found between TCR beta diversity and the percentage of naive T cells. Changes in expanded clonotypes were possibly confounded, as the CMV status of donors was unknown.

Using a J-beta primer mix together with a sample-barcoded 5' primer, a second PCR was run for roughly 6 to 11 cycles. TCRdb itself ran the 5' RACE reads through MiXCR, one entry per CDR3 protein. This sample has about 1.5 million distinct CDR3 sequences, with roughly 43% found just once. This chain connects TRBV7-7 to TRBJ2-3; D unresolved. The clonotype originates from a young woman in good health. Specimen: blood. CDR3 sequence: CASSLSLASTDTQYF. For the CDR3, the DNA is TGTGCTAGCAGCTTATCTTTGGCTAGCACAGATACGCAGTATTTT.